These 7 T cell receptor beta chains originate from one sample sequenced in a study of identical twins. MiXCR, run by TCRdb on the 5' RACE reads, gives a single entry per CDR3 protein. The data hold approximately 620,000 distinct CDR3 sequences, with 8.6% observed a single time. The sample also formed part of further work on yellow fever vaccine responses in identical twins.

Sequencing input: PBMCs. These receptors all stem from a woman under 30 in good health.

The chain carries TRBV29-1 and TRBJ2-1; 9 nucleotides agree with TRBD1. V lost 7 bases to trimming and J lost 6 bases; unmatched junction nucleotides: 4. Germline-derived CDR1 and CDR2 are SQVTM and ANQGSEA. The CDR3 is 12 amino acids. The CDR3 bases are TGCAGCGCAGACAGGGGGGGCAATGAGCAGTTCTTC. Its translation: CSADRGGNEQFF.

This clonotype was observed at least ten times. The rearrangement links TRBV12-3 or TRBV12-4 to TRBJ2-3; 11 bases are shared with TRBD1. CDR3 length equals 14 residues. Trimming cost V 5 bases and J 5 bases; bases outside gene matches: 3. DNA of the CDR3: TGTGCCAGCAGTCGGACAGGGGGCATAGATACGCAGTATTTT. This codes for CASSRTGGIDTQYF.

This clonotype has a handful of counts. The chain combines TRBV3-1 with TRBJ2-7; D not certain. There are 15 residues in the CDR3. Germline assignment: CDR1 LGHDT and CDR2 YNNKEL (reference sequence). V was shortened by 4 bases and J by 0 bases, with 13 bases between the two germline ends. CDR3 sequence reads: CASSPPSLGSYEQYF. CDR3 bases: TGTGCCAGCAGCCCCCCCAGTCTCGGCTCCTACGAGCAGTACTTC.

At least ten counts were recorded for this clonotype. In DNA, the CDR3 is TGCAGCGTTACCCCCTCGAACACCGGGGAGCTGTTTTTT. This gives the protein CSVTPSNTGELFF. The J gene is TRBJ2-2, the V gene TRBV29-1; no clear D gene. V shed 5 bases and J shed 0 bases, with 7 bases lying between them. This CDR3 contains 13 residues. Germline V gene data show CDR1 as SQVTM and CDR2 as ANQGSEA.

This clonotype was counted ten times or more. V usage is TRBV25-1 and J usage is TRBJ2-1; D may correspond to TRBD1 or TRBD2 (5 bases each). Trimming took off 7 bases at V and 6 bases at J, with 13 bases between the two ends. The germline V gene encodes CDR1 MGHDK and CDR2 SYGVNS. The CDR3 is 13 amino acids. The CDR3: CASTGTGSNEQFF. As DNA, the CDR3 is TGTGCCAGCACCGGGACCGGGTCCAATGAGCAGTTCTTC. Using reference TRBV25-1 and TRBJ2-1 for the parts outside the CDR3, the full variable domain is EADIYQTPRYLVIGTGKKITLECSQTMGHDKMYWYQQDPGMELHLIHYSYGVNSTEKGDLSSESTVSRIRTEHFPLTLESARPSHTSQYLCASTGTGSNEQFFGPGTRLTVL.

V is TRBV20-1 and J is TRBJ2-5; D ambiguous. Germline values: CDR1 DFQATT, CDR2 SNEGSKA (reference sequence). V lost 1 base and J 5 bases, leaving 8 bases between the germline ends. This CDR3 is 12 amino acids long. Here the CDR3 DNA reads TGCAGTGCTAGAGCCGTAGGTGAGACCCAGTACTTC. Protein sequence: CSARAVGETQYF.

This clonotype has just a few counts. The chain is built from TRBV28 and TRBJ2-6; D is unresolved. V was cut by 1 base and J by 0 bases, with 4 bases left in between. Germline V gene data show CDR1 as MDHEN and CDR2 as SYDVKM. The CDR3 sequence is 15 residues long. This CDR3 is CASSLSLSGANVLTF. The CDR3 nucleotides are TGTGCCAGCAGTTTATCTCTCTCTGGGGCCAACGTCCTGACTTTC.